The 30 T cell receptor beta chains below were found in one sample sequenced in a study of T cell responses to AZD1222 COVID-19 vaccine (dated by TCRdb to about 2021). The method behind the library was the immunoSEQ multiplex PCR assay. The table comes from immuneACCESS by way of TCRdb, which keeps in-frame sequences with V and J called. Part of the clones is missing from these tables; in studies checked, under half for an unresolved V gene and the rest for unknown reasons. The sample has fewer than 150,000 clones on record, about 90% of them singletons. The ten largest clones take up 1.5% to 2% of the sample. The time point tag for this specimen amounts to: baseline before first vaccination. Sample: peripheral blood, taken on day 0 of AZD1222 vaccination. Receptor source: an adult in good health.

The genes are TRBV5-1 and TRBJ1-2; 8 positions match TRBD1. The CDR3 covers 14 residues. Germline values: CDR1 SGHRS, CDR2 YFSETQ. V gave up 3 bases and J gave up 6 bases; unmatched junction bases: 7. As DNA, the CDR3 is TGCGCCAGCAGCTGGACCAGGGGGCTGGATGGCTACACCTTC. Residues: CASSWTRGLDGYTF. The full variable domain, in which reference TRBV5-1 and TRBJ1-2 provide the parts outside the CDR3, is KAGVTQTPRYLIKTRGQQVTLSCSPISGHRSVSWYQQTPGQGLQFLFEYFSETQRNKGNFPGRFSGRQFSNSRSEMNVSTLELGDSALYLCASSWTRGLDGYTFGSGTRLTVV.

This clone was detected only a few times. The chain uses TRBV2 and TRBJ1-5; a weak D match, TRBD1 (6 bases). The ends were cut back, 11 bases at V and 6 bases at J, with 17 bases in the middle. CDR3 length equals 13 residues. Per germline, CDR1 SNHLY and CDR2 FYNNEI. CDR3 nucleotides: TGTGCCTCTCGCGGGGGGCTTAGTCAGCCCCAGCATTTT. Its protein is CASRGGLSQPQHF. The variable domain in full, completed from reference TRBV2 and TRBJ1-5, reads EPEVTQTPSHQVTQMGQEVILRCVPISNHLYFYWYRQILGQKVEFLVSFYNNEISEKSEIFDDQFSVERPDGSNFTLKIRSTKLEDSAMYFCASRGGLSQPQHFGDGTRLSIL.

J is TRBJ1-2 and V is TRBV25-1; TRBD1 matches 9 bases. The CDR3 runs to 14 residues. Germline V gene lookup returns CDR1 MGHDK and CDR2 SYGVNS. J gave up 3 bases and V 8 bases, and 7 bases lay outside the gene matches. CDR3 protein: CASAGQGPDYGYTF. DNA of the CDR3: TGTGCCAGCGCGGGACAGGGACCAGACTATGGCTACACCTTC.

The chain has TRBV11-2 and TRBJ2-7, with a possible D match to TRBD1 (5 bases). The germline V gene encodes CDR1 SGHAT and CDR2 FQNNGV. V was clipped by 5 bases and J by 6 bases, with 14 bases between them. The CDR3 spans 13 residues. The CDR3 DNA reads as TGTGCCAGCAGCCTCACGGACACACTCGAGCAGTACTTC. Protein: CASSLTDTLEQYF.

The sample holds a few counts of this clone. The rearrangement joins TRBV12-3 or TRBV12-4 to TRBJ2-1, with 10 bases matching TRBD2. This CDR3 has 11 amino acids. Losses at the gene ends were 5 bases for V and 14 bases for J; bases not matched to a gene: 3. In DNA, the CDR3 is TGTGCCAGCAGTACCGGACTAGCGGAGTTCTTC. Translating it yields CASSTGLAEFF.

The chain uses TRBV19 and TRBJ1-5, with 7 bases fitting TRBD1. The CDR3 extends over 15 amino acids. V shed 7 bases, J shed 5 bases, and the junction held 11 bases outside the gene matches. The germline V gene has CDR1 LNHDA and CDR2 SQIVND (reference sequence). CDR3 residues: CASKAGGTIDQPQHF. CDR3 nucleotides: TGTGCCAGTAAGGCAGGGGGTACTATCGATCAGCCCCAGCATTTT.

The chain couples TRBV19 to TRBJ1-5, with TRBD1 as a possible D gene (5 bases). V lost 7 bases to trimming and J lost 4 bases, with 23 bases between them. The CDR3 has 17 residues. Germline loops: CDR1 LNHDA, CDR2 SQIVND (reference sequence). CDR3 coding DNA: TGTGCCAGTACCCGACTCCCCGGCAGGGCGGGGAATCAGCCCCAGCATTTT. This gives the protein CASTRLPGRAGNQPQHF.

V and J are TRBV5-1 and TRBJ2-2; 7 nucleotides match TRBD2. Germline CDR1 reads SGHRS; CDR2 reads YFSETQ. V trimming: 0 bases; J trimming: 4 bases; junction bases outside the gene matches: 3. The CDR3 contains 15 residues. The CDR3 sequence is CASSLEAGFTGELFF. For the CDR3, the DNA is TGCGCCAGCAGCTTGGAAGCGGGGTTCACCGGGGAGCTGTTTTTT.

The rearrangement links TRBV10-3 to TRBJ1-5; perhaps TRBD1 as D (6 bases). This CDR3 has 13 residues. The V end was cut by 3 bases, the J end by 4 bases, with 7 bases between. The germline V gene encodes CDR1 ENHRY and CDR2 SYGVKD. The CDR3 reads CAISEQGNQPQHF. The CDR3 DNA is TGTGCCATCAGTGAACAGGGAAATCAGCCCCAGCATTTT.

The V call is TRBV2, the J call TRBJ2-7; D is ambiguous. From germline, CDR1 is SNHLY and CDR2 FYNNEI. The CDR3 sequence is 10 residues long. Trimming left V 8 bases short and J 4 bases short, with 6 bases between. The chain's CDR3 is CASRNYEQYF. For the CDR3, the DNA is TGTGCCAGCCGGAATTACGAGCAGTACTTC.

The chain couples TRBV5-6 to TRBJ1-2; a possible D gene is TRBD1 (5 bases). V gave up 4 bases and J gave up 7 bases, with 14 bases separating them. The V gene's germline CDR1 is SGHDT and CDR2 YYEEEE. The CDR3 length is 13 residues. The CDR3 nucleotides are TGTGCCAGCAGCCTTTTACCAGGGACTGGCTACACCTTC. Encoded protein: CASSLLPGTGYTF.

The chain recombines TRBV4-2 with TRBJ1-1, with D tentatively TRBD1 (5 bases). Germline V lookup: CDR1 LGHNA, CDR2 YNFKEQ. This CDR3 is 17 amino acids long. With 3 bases removed from V and 1 base from J, the gap between germline ends came to 18 bases. Here the CDR3 DNA reads TGTGCCAGCAGCCAGCCTCAGGGACCGGGGCAGAACACTGAAGCTTTCTTT. It specifies CASSQPQGPGQNTEAFF.

The J gene is TRBJ2-1, the V gene TRBV6-2 or TRBV6-3, with TRBD2 matching 11 bases. In germline, CDR1 is MNHEY, CDR2 SVGEGT. Losses at the gene ends were 4 bases for V and 4 bases for J; bases not matched to a gene: 12. The CDR3 is 18 residues long. CDR3 sequence reads: CASSWRTRLAGKYNEQFF. CDR3 bases: TGTGCCAGCAGTTGGCGGACACGACTAGCGGGAAAGTACAATGAGCAGTTCTTC.

The rearrangement joins TRBV10-1 to TRBJ2-1; 7 bases map to TRBD2. The junction had 7 bases not matched to a gene; V was cut back by 5 bases and J by 3 bases. The CDR3 runs 15 residues. Germline values: CDR1 WNHNN, CDR2 SYGVQD (reference sequence). The CDR3 region is CASSPRAGVYNEQFF. DNA for the CDR3: TGCGCCAGCAGTCCCCGGGCGGGAGTCTACAATGAGCAGTTCTTC.

V gene TRBV2 combines with J gene TRBJ2-3, with D unresolved. V was pared by 6 bases and J by 3 bases, with 10 bases between. The length of the CDR3 is 13 residues. Germline values: CDR1 SNHLY, CDR2 FYNNEI. The CDR3 protein is CASRITFTDTQYF. In DNA form, the CDR3 reads TGTGCCAGCAGGATAACTTTTACAGATACGCAGTATTTT. Supplemented by reference TRBV2 and TRBJ2-3, the full variable domain reads EPEVTQTPSHQVTQMGQEVILRCVPISNHLYFYWYRQILGQKVEFLVSFYNNEISEKSEIFDDQFSVERPDGSNFTLKIRSTKLEDSAMYFCASRITFTDTQYFGPGTRLTVL.

This chain connects TRBV7-8 to TRBJ1-4, with a tentative D call TRBD1 (5 bases). Germline V gene lookup returns CDR1 SGHVS and CDR2 FQNEAQ. This CDR3 contains 15 residues. The V end lost 1 base, the J end lost 6 bases, and 12 bases lay between the germline ends. The CDR3 DNA sequence: TGTGCCAGCAGCTTAGGAGCAGGGAGGGATGAAAAACTGTTTTTT. Protein: CASSLGAGRDEKLFF.

This chain connects TRBV15 to TRBJ1-2, with 10 bases that match TRBD1. Unmatched junction bases numbered 9, after V lost 6 bases and J lost 5 bases. Germline lookup yields CDR1 LNHNV and CDR2 YYDKDF (reference sequence). CDR3 size: 15 residues. The CDR3 protein is CATRDGQGVLYGYTF. CDR3 nucleotides: TGTGCCACCAGAGACGGACAGGGGGTTTTGTATGGCTACACCTTC.

This clone was found once. The chain recombines TRBV19 with TRBJ2-7; 8 bases match TRBD1. With V trimmed by 1 base and J by 4 bases, 3 bases remained unmatched. Germline loops: CDR1 LNHDA, CDR2 SQIVND (reference sequence). The CDR3 runs to 14 residues. The CDR3 is CASSIVGTGYEQYF. The CDR3 DNA sequence: TGTGCCAGTAGTATAGTGGGGACAGGTTACGAGCAGTACTTC.

The V gene is TRBV7-9, the J gene TRBJ2-3; TRBD2 is a possible D gene (5 bases). The germline V gene has CDR1 SEHNR and CDR2 FQNEAQ (reference sequence). V was trimmed by 7 bases and J by 1 base, leaving 24 bases between them. The CDR3 loop spans 18 amino acids. The CDR3 region is CASNPVRGAARGTDTQYF. CDR3 bases: TGTGCCAGCAACCCCGTGCGTGGTGCAGCGCGGGGCACAGATACGCAGTATTTT.

The chain combines TRBV29-1 with TRBJ1-1, with unresolved D. The CDR3 is 14 amino acids. V lost 4 bases and J lost 4, with 16 bases in between. Germline CDR1 reads SQVTM; CDR2 reads ANQGSEA. CDR3 sequence reads: CSVAVLREGTEAFF. The CDR3 coding sequence is TGCAGCGTTGCTGTACTTCGGGAAGGCACTGAAGCTTTCTTT.

The J gene is TRBJ2-1, the V gene TRBV9, with 7 bases identical to TRBD2. J was trimmed by 1 base and V by 1 base; bases with no gene match: 2. CDR1 is SGDLS and CDR2 is YYNGEE in the germline V gene. The CDR3 runs to 15 residues. In nucleotides, the CDR3 is TGTGCCAGCAGCGTACTAGCGGCTTCCTACAATGAGCAGTTCTTC. Its protein product is CASSVLAASYNEQFF.

The chain couples TRBV14 to TRBJ2-7; D unresolved. V lost 1 base and J lost 3, with 7 bases in between. This CDR3 is built from 13 residues. Germline V gives CDR1 SGHDN, CDR2 FVKESK. The CDR3 nucleotides are TGTGCCAGCAGCCAAGGGGTGGTCTACGAGCAGTACTTC. Its protein is CASSQGVVYEQYF.

The genes are TRBV6-2 or TRBV6-3 and TRBJ1-1; a weak D match, TRBD1 (5 bases). Trimming took off 6 bases at V and 5 bases at J, with 13 bases between the two ends. CDR3 length: 13 amino acids. Germline loops: CDR1 MNHEY, CDR2 SVGEGT. The CDR3 here is CASSHGGMTEAFF. The CDR3, as DNA: TGTGCCAGCAGCCACGGGGGTATGACTGAAGCTTTCTTT.

V usage is TRBV5-1 and J usage is TRBJ1-2; 7 positions match TRBD1. The CDR3 contains 14 residues. V lost 6 bases, J lost 8 bases, and 13 bases stayed unmatched. Germline V gene data show CDR1 as SGHRS and CDR2 as YFSETQ. CDR3 sequence (DNA): TGCGCCAGCAACACCCTCGGGGACAGTCAGGGCTACACCTTC. It specifies CASNTLGDSQGYTF.

The chain employs TRBV27 and TRBJ2-5, with 8 bases fitting TRBD1. Unmatched junction bases numbered 11, after V lost 7 bases and J lost 7 bases. The length of the CDR3 is 14 residues. Germline V gene data show CDR1 as MNHEY and CDR2 as SMNVEV (reference sequence). The chain's CDR3 is CASTSGQGAGTQYF. The CDR3, as DNA: TGTGCCAGCACCTCGGGTCAGGGGGCAGGGACCCAGTACTTC.

The J gene is TRBJ1-4, the V gene TRBV7-2; D not certain. The CDR3 runs 13 residues. The germline V and J ends were trimmed by 7 bases and 2 bases, with 8 bases remaining between them. CDR1 is SGHTA and CDR2 is FQGNSA in the germline V gene. CDR3 DNA sequence: TGTGCCAGCACTGGTTGGACTAATGAAAAACTGTTTTTT. Protein sequence: CASTGWTNEKLFF.

The genes are TRBV7-6 and TRBJ2-1, with TRBD2 identical over 13 bases. The CDR3 runs to 16 residues. Per germline, CDR1 SGHVS and CDR2 FNYEAQ. The V and J ends lost 5 bases and 5 bases, in that order; junction bases with no gene match: 6. CDR3 protein: CASSIRLAGGHNEQFF. In DNA, the CDR3 is TGTGCCAGCAGCATCCGACTAGCGGGGGGTCACAATGAGCAGTTCTTC.

The chain recombines TRBV10-2 with TRBJ1-2; no clear D gene. Germline CDR1 reads WSHSY; CDR2 reads SAAADI. The CDR3 sequence is 11 residues long. With 6 bases removed from V and 11 bases from J, the gap between germline ends came to 13 bases. In nucleotides, the CDR3 is TGCGCCAGCAGCGACCCACTTGGGTACACCTTC. It is translated as CASSDPLGYTF.

This chain uses TRBV28 with TRBJ1-2; 11 positions match TRBD1. Germline V lookup: CDR1 MDHEN, CDR2 SYDVKM. CDR3 length: 17 residues. The V and J ends lost 6 bases and 8 bases, in that order; junction bases with no gene match: 17. For the CDR3, the DNA is TGTGCCAGCAGACCAAACCCGACCGGGACAGGGGGTGGGGGCTACACCTTC. It yields the protein CASRPNPTGTGGGGYTF.

There are a few counts of this clone. The J gene is TRBJ2-1, the V gene TRBV9, with 7 bases aligning to TRBD2. With 0 bases clipped from V and 0 bases from J, the junction kept 6 bases outside the gene matches. Germline CDR1 and CDR2: SGDLS and YYNGEE. The CDR3 totals 17 residues. CDR3 bases: TGTGCCAGCAGCGTAGCCCTAGCGGTTTTCTCCTACAATGAGCAGTTCTTC. Translation gives CASSVALAVFSYNEQFF.